Following are 9 T cell receptor beta chains from one sample sequenced in a study of PD-L1 blockade in urothelial cancer. TCRdb's table, derived via immunoSEQ multiplex PCR, lists solely in-frame clones and lacks some. This sample carries about 36,000 clones, approximately 84% of them seen once, and the ten largest clones take roughly a tenth. Time point: peripheral blood 6 weeks after treatment start. Specimen: PBMCs, collected around atezolizumab (anti-PD-L1) treatment. These receptors were obtained from a man aged 40-50 years with urothelial cancer.

This chain joins TRBV19 and TRBJ2-6; TRBD1 agrees at 9 bases. Germline CDR1 reads LNHDA; CDR2 reads SQIVND (reference sequence). V shed 6 bases and J 2 bases; nucleotides not matched to a gene: 5. CDR3 length equals 16 residues. CDR3 protein: CASRTRQGAGANVLTF. The CDR3 bases are TGTGCCAGTAGAACCCGACAGGGGGCTGGGGCCAACGTCCTGACTTTC.

The V and J genes are TRBV5-6 and TRBJ2-3; D perhaps matches TRBD2 (6 bases). The V end lost 7 bases, the J end lost 2 bases, and 8 bases lay between the germline ends. The CDR3 loop spans 12 amino acids. Germline V CDR1 and CDR2: SGHDT, YYEEEE. For the CDR3, the DNA is TGTGCCAGCGGGCGGGACACAGATACGCAGTATTTT. Its translation: CASGRDTDTQYF.

The chain is built from TRBV11-3 and TRBJ1-3; D is unclear. The CDR3 runs to 12 residues. V was shortened by 4 bases and J by 3 bases, with 4 bases between the two germline ends. CDR1 and CDR2 (germline): SGHNT, YENEEA. CDR3 in amino acids: CASSSVGNTIYF. In DNA form, the CDR3 reads TGTGCCAGCAGCTCCGTTGGAAACACCATATATTTT.

V usage is TRBV9 and J usage is TRBJ2-7, with 9 positions matching TRBD1. Germline V gives CDR1 SGDLS, CDR2 YYNGEE. CDR3 length equals 16 residues. V was clipped by 0 bases and J by 6 bases; unmatched bases: 10. The CDR3 protein is CASSVGRGTGRLEQYF. The CDR3 coding sequence is TGTGCCAGCAGCGTAGGGCGGGGGACAGGGCGGCTCGAGCAGTACTTC. The whole variable domain, filled in from reference TRBV9 and TRBJ2-7, reads DSGVTQTPKHLITATGQRVTLRCSPRSGDLSVYWYQQSLDQGLQFLIQYYNGEERAKGNILERFSAQQFPDLHSELNLSSLELGDSALYFCASSVGRGTGRLEQYFGPGTRLTVT.

The chain uses TRBV6-6 and TRBJ2-6, with D hard to call. The V gene's germline CDR1 is MNHNY and CDR2 SVGAGI (reference sequence). V lost 8 bases and J lost 2, with 4 bases in between. There are 12 residues in the CDR3. CDR3 protein: CASAAGANVLTF. The CDR3 DNA is TGTGCCAGCGCGGCTGGGGCCAACGTCCTGACTTTC.

This chain connects TRBV6-6 to TRBJ2-7; 7 bases are a match to TRBD1. This CDR3 comprises 14 residues. Per the germline V gene, CDR1 is MNHNY and CDR2 is SVGAGI (reference sequence). The V gene end was trimmed by 4 bases and the J gene end by 3 bases; junction bases not matched to a gene: 6. The CDR3 region is CASSSRDRYYEQYF. For the CDR3, the DNA is TGTGCCAGCAGTTCCCGGGACAGATACTACGAGCAGTACTTC.

The rearrangement uses TRBV5-6 and TRBJ2-2; the D gene is possibly TRBD2 (5 bases). CDR1 is SGHDT and CDR2 is YYEEEE in the germline V gene. V lost 1 base and J lost 5, with 6 bases in between. The length of the CDR3 is 13 residues. The CDR3 is CASSLPGTGELFF. CDR3 nucleotides: TGTGCCAGCAGCTTGCCGGGGACCGGGGAGCTGTTTTTT. Combining the CDR3 with reference TRBV5-6 and TRBJ2-2 gives the whole variable domain DAGVTQSPTHLIKTRGQQVTLRCSPKSGHDTVSWYQQALGQGPQFIFQYYEEEERQRGNFPDRFSGHQFPNYSSELNVNALLLGDSALYLCASSLPGTGELFFGEGSRLTVL.

This chain joins TRBV5-6 and TRBJ2-7; the match to TRBD2 covers 10 bases. The length of the CDR3 is 15 residues. With V trimmed by 1 base and J by 5 bases, 6 bases remained unmatched. Germline loops: CDR1 SGHDT, CDR2 YYEEEE. This CDR3 is CASSLTGGLANEQYF. In DNA, the CDR3 is TGTGCCAGCAGCTTGACCGGGGGACTAGCGAACGAGCAGTACTTC. Full variable domain (missing parts from reference TRBV5-6 and TRBJ2-7): DAGVTQSPTHLIKTRGQQVTLRCSPKSGHDTVSWYQQALGQGPQFIFQYYEEEERQRGNFPDRFSGHQFPNYSSELNVNALLLGDSALYLCASSLTGGLANEQYFGPGTRLTVT.

This clone turned up a few times. This sequence joins TRBV5-6 and TRBJ1-5; the match to TRBD1 covers 7 bases. Losses at the gene ends were 0 bases for V and 3 bases for J; bases not matched to a gene: 6. The CDR3 sequence is 16 residues long. Germline loops: CDR1 SGHDT, CDR2 YYEEEE. The CDR3 coding sequence is TGTGCCAGCAGCTTGGGGGCAGGGGGACCCAATCAGCCCCAGCATTTT. It codes for CASSLGAGGPNQPQHF.